A selection of T cell receptor beta chains follows, all from one sample in a study of blood T cell repertoires in COVID-19. TCRdb's copy holds only in-frame clones and misses some; the assay was immunoSEQ multiplex PCR. The data show approximately 150,000 clones, approximately 86% seen once. The sample consisted of peripheral blood. The source is a woman aged 60-75 years with acute or convalescent COVID-19. CDR3s include the opening cysteine and the closing phenylalanine or tryptophan. A D gene is named only where the DNA matches it firmly. Clone size is given for some rows only: seen once, a few or many times, or a class if the clone is expanded.

V,size,D,length,J,CDR3,DNA
TRBV19,.,TRBD1,14,TRBJ2-3,CASRDRGSTDTQYF,TGTGCCAGTAGGGACAGGGGTAGCACAGATACGCAGTATTTT
TRBV7-9,few,TRBD2,14,TRBJ2-3,CASSLRGSTDTQYF,TGTGCCAGCAGCTTGCGGGGGAGCACAGATACGCAGTATTTT
TRBV5-4,.,TRBD1,16,TRBJ2-1,CASSLEGARSYNEQFF,TGTGCCAGCAGCTTGGAGGGGGCAAGGTCCTACAATGAGCAGTTCTTC
TRBV5-1,few,.,12,TRBJ2-1,CASSLGFKEQFF,TGCGCCAGCTCTCTCGGGTTCAAAGAGCAGTTCTTC
TRBV7-9,.,TRBD1,15,TRBJ1-5,CASSFSGQGVQPQHF,TGTGCCAGCAGCTTCTCAGGACAGGGGGTCCAGCCCCAGCATTTT
TRBV3-1/TRBV3-2,.,TRBD1,14,TRBJ2-2,CASSLRQGAGELFF,TGTGCCAGCAGCCTTCGACAGGGCGCCGGGGAGCTGTTTTTT
TRBV11-2,.,TRBD2,17,TRBJ2-7,CASSLVGPPGGVREQYF,TGTGCCAGCAGCTTAGTAGGCCCCCCCGGGGGGGTTCGCGAGCAGTACTTC
TRBV5-1,.,.,17,TRBJ1-3,CASSEGTGWLSGNTIYF,TGCGCCAGCAGTGAGGGAACAGGGTGGCTTTCTGGAAACACCATATATTTT
TRBV14,.,TRBD2,13,TRBJ2-3,CASSQGLVGPQYF,TGTGCCAGCAGCCAGGGACTAGTGGGGCCGCAGTATTTT
TRBV19,once,.,17,TRBJ2-7,CASSMGTRGQTSYEQYF,TGTGCCAGTAGTATGGGTACGCGGGGACAGACCAGCTACGAGCAGTACTTC
TRBV19,.,.,14,TRBJ1-2,CASSIPAGIFGYTF,TGTGCCAGTAGTATCCCAGCAGGGATATTCGGCTACACCTTC
TRBV4-1,few,.,15,TRBJ2-2,CASSPGTLNTGELFF,TGCGCCAGCAGCCCGGGGACTCTTAACACCGGGGAGCTGTTTTTT
TRBV28,.,.,14,TRBJ1-5,CASSPSWRNQPQHF,TGTGCCAGCAGTCCCTCCTGGCGCAATCAGCCCCAGCATTTT
TRBV7-7,.,TRBD2,15,TRBJ2-5,CASSLVGGVQETQYF,TGTGCTAGCAGCTTAGTGGGAGGGGTCCAAGAGACCCAGTACTTC
TRBV5-1,.,.,13,TRBJ1-6,CASSSPGNSPLHF,TGCGCCAGCAGCTCCCCAGGGAATTCACCCCTCCACTTT
TRBV29-1,.,.,14,TRBJ1-2,CSVAPRATDYGYTF,TGCAGCGTTGCCCCCAGGGCGACAGACTATGGCTACACCTTC
TRBV19,.,.,13,TRBJ1-1,CASRTVINTEAFF,TGTGCCAGTAGGACAGTTATTAACACTGAAGCTTTCTTT
TRBV6-5,.,TRBD1,16,TRBJ1-1,CASSYSIYRGPTEAFF,TGTGCCAGCAGTTACTCGATTTACAGGGGGCCCACTGAAGCTTTCTTT
TRBV19,.,.,15,TRBJ1-3,CASRGGDLSGNTIYF,TGTGCCAGTAGGGGCGGGGACCTCTCTGGAAACACCATATATTTT
TRBV6-1,.,.,15,TRBJ2-1,CASSEGAGPYNEQFF,TGTGCCAGCAGTGAAGGGGCAGGGCCCTACAATGAGCAGTTCTTC
TRBV10-2,.,.,14,TRBJ1-5,CASSESARDRPQHF,TGCGCCAGCAGTGAGTCGGCCCGGGATCGGCCCCAGCATTTT
TRBV6-5,.,TRBD2,16,TRBJ2-2,CASSYGLAANTGELFF,TGTGCCAGCAGTTACGGTCTAGCGGCGAACACCGGGGAGCTGTTTTTT
TRBV6-2/TRBV6-3,.,.,12,TRBJ2-7,CASSYSVREQYF,TGTGCCAGCAGTTACTCCGTTCGCGAGCAGTACTTC
TRBV5-1,.,.,15,TRBJ1-6,CASREAGQNNSPLHF,TGCGCCAGCAGAGAAGCAGGACAGAATAATTCACCCCTCCACTTT
TRBV4-3,.,.,17,TRBJ1-2,CASSQEKQGALNYGYTF,TGCGCCAGCAGCCAAGAGAAACAGGGCGCCCTTAACTATGGCTACACCTTC
TRBV7-9,once,TRBD2,16,TRBJ2-5,CASSSRLAGGRETQYF,TGTGCCAGCAGCTCCCGACTAGCGGGGGGGCGGGAGACCCAGTACTTC
TRBV6-4,.,TRBD1,12,TRBJ1-1,CASSDGAGGAFF,TGTGCCAGCAGTGACGGGGCAGGGGGAGCTTTCTTT
TRBV5-1,.,.,11,TRBJ2-2,CASRSNGELFF,TGCGCCAGCAGGAGTAACGGGGAGCTGTTTTTT
TRBV23-1,.,.,12,TRBJ2-5,CASSPRGETQYF,TGCGCCAGCAGTCCCAGGGGAGAGACCCAGTACTTC
TRBV11-2,once,.,15,TRBJ1-1,CASSSIRGLNTEAFF,TGTGCCAGCAGCTCGATCAGGGGCCTGAACACTGAAGCTTTCTTT
TRBV9,.,.,13,TRBJ1-1,CASSATHQGEAFF,TGTGCCAGCAGCGCCACACACCAGGGAGAAGCTTTCTTT
TRBV28,.,.,14,TRBJ2-7,CASSEIGGRYEQYF,TGTGCCAGCAGCGAGATAGGGGGTCGGTACGAGCAGTACTTC
TRBV28,.,.,13,TRBJ2-7,CASRFAGTYEQYF,TGTGCCAGCAGATTCGCAGGGACCTACGAGCAGTACTTC
TRBV10-3,.,TRBD1,15,TRBJ1-3,CAISQDRFAGNTIYF,TGTGCCATCAGTCAGGACAGGTTCGCTGGAAACACCATATATTTT
TRBV7-2,.,TRBD2,16,TRBJ2-5,CASSVAGGPSGPTQYF,TGTGCCAGCAGCGTAGCGGGGGGACCCTCCGGTCCGACCCAGTACTTC
TRBV7-6,.,.,16,TRBJ2-2,CASTTRGAGGTGELFF,TGTGCCAGCACCACCCGGGGGGCCGGTGGCACCGGGGAGCTGTTTTTT
TRBV28,.,.,11,TRBJ1-3,CASSVRDTIYF,TGTGCCAGCAGTGTCAGGGACACCATATATTTT
TRBV12-3/TRBV12-4,.,.,12,TRBJ1-1,CASSQTPPKAFF,TGTGCCAGCAGCCAAACTCCCCCCAAAGCTTTCTTT
TRBV10-2,.,.,13,TRBJ2-7,CASSKDRSYEQYF,TGCGCCAGCAGTAAAGACAGGTCCTACGAGCAGTACTTC
TRBV10-2,.,TRBD1,15,TRBJ1-1,CATSGQEWGNTEAFF,TGCGCCACCTCGGGACAGGAATGGGGAAACACTGAAGCTTTCTTT
TRBV10-1,.,TRBD2,18,TRBJ2-6,CASSPGGAGGLGANVLTF,TGCGCCAGCAGTCCAGGTGGAGCGGGGGGGCTCGGGGCCAACGTCCTGACTTTC
TRBV6-2/TRBV6-3,.,.,16,TRBJ1-6,CASSYSPGSYNSPLHF,TGTGCCAGCAGTTACTCGCCAGGGTCCTATAATTCACCCCTCCACTTT
TRBV28,.,.,13,TRBJ2-1,CASTTGIFNEQFF,TGTGCCAGCACCACCGGGATCTTCAATGAGCAGTTCTTC
TRBV6-2/TRBV6-3,.,.,12,TRBJ2-5,CASSRTAMTQYF,TGTGCCAGCAGCCGGACAGCAATGACCCAGTACTTC
TRBV5-6,.,.,14,TRBJ2-3,CASSSRTGADTQYF,TGTGCCAGCAGCTCCCGGACTGGGGCAGATACGCAGTATTTT
TRBV4-1,.,.,15,TRBJ1-6,CASSQEGVSGSPLHF,TGCGCCAGCAGCCAAGAAGGGGTCTCTGGTTCACCCCTCCACTTT
TRBV7-9,few,TRBD1,15,TRBJ1-2,CASSSPDRGLYGYTF,TGTGCCAGCAGCTCACCGGACAGGGGCCTTTATGGCTACACCTTC
TRBV5-6,.,.,12,TRBJ2-6,CASRREANVLTF,TGTGCCAGCAGGAGGGAGGCCAACGTCCTGACTTTC
TRBV7-3,once,.,13,TRBJ2-3,CASSLRGVDTQYF,TGTGCCAGCAGCTTAAGAGGTGTGGATACGCAGTATTTT
TRBV29-1,once,.,12,TRBJ2-7,CSVEFAGNEQYF,TGCAGCGTTGAATTTGCAGGGAACGAGCAGTACTTC
TRBV6-2/TRBV6-3,.,.,17,TRBJ1-3,CASSPYRPQDYGNTIYF,TGTGCCAGCAGTCCGTACCGGCCACAGGACTATGGAAACACCATATATTTT
TRBV29-1,.,.,12,TRBJ1-1,CSVEDLRREAFF,TGCAGCGTTGAAGATCTCCGCAGGGAAGCTTTCTTT
TRBV3-1/TRBV3-2,.,.,15,TRBJ2-1,CASSQEWGPDNEQFF,TGTGCCAGCAGCCAAGAATGGGGGCCCGACAATGAGCAGTTCTTC
TRBV5-6,.,.,15,TRBJ2-1,CASSYTGHSYNEQFF,TGTGCCAGCAGCTACACAGGTCACTCCTACAATGAGCAGTTCTTC
TRBV7-3,once,TRBD2,16,TRBJ2-1,CASSPIAGSSYNEQFF,TGTGCCAGCAGCCCGATAGCGGGGAGCTCCTACAATGAGCAGTTCTTC